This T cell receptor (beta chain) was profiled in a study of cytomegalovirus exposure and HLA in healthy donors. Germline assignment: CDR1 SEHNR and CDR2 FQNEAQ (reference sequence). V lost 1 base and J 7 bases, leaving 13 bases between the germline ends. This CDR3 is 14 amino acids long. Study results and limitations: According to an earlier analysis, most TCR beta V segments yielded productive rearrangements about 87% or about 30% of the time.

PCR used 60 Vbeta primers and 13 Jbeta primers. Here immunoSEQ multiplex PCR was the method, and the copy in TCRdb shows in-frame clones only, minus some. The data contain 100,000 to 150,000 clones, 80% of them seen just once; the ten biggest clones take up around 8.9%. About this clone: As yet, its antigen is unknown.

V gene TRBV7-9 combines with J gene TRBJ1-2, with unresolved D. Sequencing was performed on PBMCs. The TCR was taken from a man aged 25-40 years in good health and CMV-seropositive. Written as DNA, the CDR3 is TGTGCCAGCAGCTTAGGTGGATTCGCGGTTGGCTACACCTTC. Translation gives CASSLGGFAVGYTF.